The 23 T cell receptor beta chains below all came from one sample that was sequenced in a study of T cell responses to AZD1222 COVID-19 vaccine. Repertoires were generated with immunoSEQ multiplex PCR, while TCRdb's copy carries only in-frame clones and drops some. The sample has roughly 200,000 clones, under 95% seen once. This specimen consisted of peripheral blood, obtained on day 0 of MenACWY control vaccination. These receptors were taken from an adult in good health.

The chain links TRBV5-4 to TRBJ1-4; D may be TRBD1 (6 bases). The CDR3 has 16 amino acids. Germline V gene sequence: CDR1 SGHNT, CDR2 YYREEE (reference sequence). The germline V and J ends were trimmed by 1 base and 0 bases, with 10 bases remaining between them. The CDR3 region is CASSLLTGATNEKLFF. For the CDR3, the DNA is TGTGCCAGCAGCTTGTTGACAGGCGCAACTAATGAAAAACTGTTTTTT. The variable domain in full, with the rest retrieved from reference TRBV5-4 and TRBJ1-4, is ETGVTQSPTHLIKTRGQQVTLRCSSQSGHNTVSWYQQALGQGPQFIFQYYREEENGRGNFPPRFSGLQFPNYSSELNVNALELDDSALYLCASSLLTGATNEKLFFGSGTQLSVL.

This clone was observed a single time. This sequence joins TRBV5-5 and TRBJ1-6; D possibly corresponds to TRBD1 (5 bases). V was clipped by 1 base and J by 6 bases, with 11 bases between them. Looked up from germline, CDR1 is SGHKS and CDR2 is YYEKEE (reference sequence). The length of the CDR3 is 15 residues. Here the CDR3 DNA reads TGTGCCAGCAGCTTGTGGACATTCTCTAATTCACCCCTCCACTTT. Encoded protein: CASSLWTFSNSPLHF.

In this sample, this clone turned up a few times. The chain joins TRBV6-5 to TRBJ2-5; 16 bases fit TRBD2. The CDR3 spans 15 residues. V shed 5 bases, J shed 9 bases, and the junction held 6 bases outside the gene matches. Germline loops: CDR1 MNHEY, CDR2 SVGAGI. The CDR3 DNA sequence: TGTGCCAGCAGTCTAACCGGGACTAGCGGGGGGGCCCAGTACTTC. Translation gives CASSLTGTSGGAQYF.

The rearrangement links TRBV4-1 to TRBJ1-2; D ambiguous. In germline, CDR1 is MGHRA, CDR2 YSYEKL. Between the trimmed V and J ends, which lost 0 bases and 1 base, there was a span of 9 bases. The CDR3 runs 15 residues. The DNA for the CDR3 is TGCGCCAGCAGCCAAGAAGAGACGGTTAACTATGGCTACACCTTC. Translating gives CASSQEETVNYGYTF.

The rearrangement uses TRBV6-6 and TRBJ1-3, with D perhaps TRBD1 (5 bases). The CDR3 contains 15 residues. Per germline, CDR1 MNHNY and CDR2 SVGAGI (reference sequence). V lost 0 bases and J 4 bases, leaving 10 bases between the germline ends. DNA of the CDR3: TGTGCCAGCAGTTACTCCGGGGAGGGGGGAAACACCATATATTTT. It translates to CASSYSGEGGNTIYF.

V usage is TRBV19 and J usage is TRBJ1-6, with 9 nucleotides matching TRBD1. The CDR3 spans 14 residues. Per the germline V gene, CDR1 is LNHDA and CDR2 is SQIVND (reference sequence). V lost 10 bases to trimming and J lost 9 bases; unmatched junction nucleotides: 10. The CDR3 DNA reads as TGTGCCACCCGACCCGACAGGGGGGGTTCACCCCTCCACTTT. This encodes CATRPDRGGSPLHF. Full variable domain (remainder filled in from reference TRBV19 and TRBJ1-6): DGGITQSPKYLFRKEGQNVTLSCEQNLNHDAMYWYRQDPGQGLRLIYYSQIVNDFQKGDIAEGYSVSREKKESFPLTVTSAQKNPTAFYLCATRPDRGGSPLHFGNGTRLTVT.

This clone was seen only a few times. The V gene is TRBV2, the J gene TRBJ2-1; 7 positions agree with TRBD1. V dropped 4 bases and J dropped 6; count of bases not matched to a gene: 3. Germline assignment: CDR1 SNHLY and CDR2 FYNNEI. CDR3 length: 13 residues. The CDR3 DNA sequence: TGTGCCAGCAGTGCTTCAGGGGGCAATGAGCAGTTCTTC. As protein: CASSASGGNEQFF.

The chain is built from TRBV6-5 and TRBJ1-4; D is undetermined. Germline CDR1 is MNHEY and CDR2 is SVGAGI. The V and J ends lost 7 bases and 0 bases respectively, with 9 bases between them. This CDR3 has 14 residues. CDR3 DNA sequence: TGTGCCAGCAAAGACTTTGCAACTAATGAAAAACTGTTTTTT. The encoded protein is CASKDFATNEKLFF.

The chain is built from TRBV19 and TRBJ1-4, with a possible D match to TRBD1 (6 bases). The V gene's germline CDR1 is LNHDA and CDR2 SQIVND (reference sequence). V gave up 8 bases and J gave up 7 bases, with 17 bases separating them. CDR3 length equals 14 residues. The CDR3 DNA follows: TGTGCCAGTTGGGGCGGGGGCGCGTCTGAAAAACTGTTTTTT. This sequence encodes CASWGGGASEKLFF.

The chain has TRBV9 and TRBJ2-7; 8 nucleotides agree with TRBD1. Unmatched junction bases numbered 6, after V lost 4 bases and J lost 3 bases. The length of the CDR3 is 14 residues. CDR1 is SGDLS and CDR2 is YYNGEE in the germline V gene. The DNA for the CDR3 is TGTGCCAGCAGCCCCCAGGGGGCGAACTACGAGCAGTACTTC. Encoded protein: CASSPQGANYEQYF.

This clone was detected once. The chain couples TRBV5-6 to TRBJ1-3; D remains ambiguous. Germline V gene lookup returns CDR1 SGHDT and CDR2 YYEEEE. The CDR3 has 16 amino acids. Trimming cost V 0 bases and J 8 bases, with 18 bases left between them. The CDR3 spells CASSLGVELSPDTIYF. CDR3 bases: TGTGCCAGCAGCTTGGGGGTTGAACTTTCCCCAGACACCATATATTTT.

The chain has TRBV19 and TRBJ1-4, with 9 nucleotides matching TRBD1. The CDR3 spans 13 residues. Germline assignment: CDR1 LNHDA and CDR2 SQIVND (reference sequence). The V segment lost 4 bases and the J segment 10 bases; nucleotides outside the gene matches: 4. The CDR3 spells CASSTDRGGKLFF. The CDR3 DNA sequence: TGTGCCAGTAGTACCGACAGGGGGGGAAAACTGTTTTTT.

V and J are TRBV7-9 and TRBJ1-2, with a weak D call TRBD1 (5 bases). Germline V gene lookup returns CDR1 SEHNR and CDR2 FQNEAQ (reference sequence). This CDR3 contains 13 residues. V was cut by 5 bases and J by 4 bases, with 11 bases left in between. This CDR3 is CASSQTGVYGYTF. The CDR3 DNA reads TGTGCCAGCAGCCAAACAGGAGTCTATGGCTACACCTTC.

This chain joins TRBV5-1 and TRBJ1-1, with TRBD1 matching 8 bases. From germline, CDR1 is SGHRS and CDR2 YFSETQ. V lost 4 bases and J lost 5; bases outside the gene matches: 7. The CDR3 consists of 14 residues. CDR3: CASSAQDRATEAFF. The CDR3 nucleotides are TGCGCCAGCAGCGCCCAGGACAGGGCTACTGAAGCTTTCTTT.

For this clone: The junction does not match germline at one end; this may be a read error. CDR3: CASSPIGTGRETQYF. The CDR3 DNA sequence: TGTGCTAGCAGCCCCATTGGGACAGGGCGTGAGACCCAGTACTTC. The V and J genes are TRBV7-7 and TRBJ2-5; TRBD1 matches 9 bases. The germline V gene has CDR1 SSHAT and CDR2 FNYEAQ (reference sequence). CDR3 size: 15 residues.

V and J are TRBV19 and TRBJ2-5; 7 nucleotides align to TRBD2. The CDR3 covers 15 residues. The germline V gene has CDR1 LNHDA and CDR2 SQIVND (reference sequence). V was clipped by 3 bases and J by 2 bases; unmatched bases: 6. The CDR3 nucleotides are TGTGCCAGTAGTATCGTGTGGGGGGGTCAAGAGACCCAGTACTTC. Translated, it gives CASSIVWGGQETQYF.

This clone has a handful of counts. The CDR3 sequence: CASRIGGTETQYF. The DNA for the CDR3 is TGTGCCAGCAGAATCGGGGGGACGGAGACCCAGTACTTC. The chain is built from TRBV6-5 and TRBJ2-5; 7 nucleotides match TRBD2. The germline V gene has CDR1 MNHEY and CDR2 SVGAGI. The trim removed 6 bases at V and 5 bases at J, leaving 6 bases unmatched. CDR3 length: 13 amino acids.

The genes are TRBV19 and TRBJ1-1; the D gene is possibly TRBD1 (6 bases). CDR3 length: 12 residues. The V gene lost 7 bases and the J gene lost 10 bases, with 16 bases spanning the gap. The germline CDR1 and CDR2 sequences are LNHDA and SQIVND (reference sequence). The CDR3 nucleotides read TGTGCCAGTAATACAGGGTCGCTGGCAGCTTTCTTT. Translation gives CASNTGSLAAFF.

The J gene is TRBJ1-1, the V gene TRBV4-3; D unclear. Germline V CDR1 and CDR2: LGHNA, YSLEER. CDR3 length equals 15 residues. Trimming cost V 0 bases and J 0 bases, with 8 bases left between them. This chain's CDR3 is CASSQDYAVNTEAFF. As DNA, the CDR3 is TGCGCCAGCAGCCAAGATTATGCGGTGAACACTGAAGCTTTCTTT.

This chain joins TRBV28 and TRBJ2-1; D is possibly TRBD1 or TRBD2 (5 bases each). Germline-derived CDR1 and CDR2 are MDHEN and SYDVKM. Trimming removed 6 bases at V and 12 bases at J, with 18 bases between. There are 13 residues in the CDR3. The CDR3 sequence: CASRMTPGLGQFF. Here the CDR3 DNA reads TGTGCCAGCAGAATGACCCCGGGGCTTGGGCAGTTCTTC.

The chain carries TRBV5-5 and TRBJ2-3; 7 nucleotides align to TRBD2. The germline V gene has CDR1 SGHKS and CDR2 YYEKEE (reference sequence). With V trimmed by 3 bases and J by 1 base, 8 bases remained unmatched. The length of the CDR3 is 16 residues. The CDR3: CASSWRTRLGTDTQYF. CDR3 coding DNA: TGTGCCAGCAGCTGGAGGACTAGGTTGGGCACAGATACGCAGTATTTT. Combining the CDR3 with reference TRBV5-5 and TRBJ2-3 gives the whole variable domain DAGVTQSPTHLIKTRGQQVTLRCSPISGHKSVSWYQQVLGQGPQFIFQYYEKEERGRGNFPDRFSARQFPNYSSELNVNALLLGDSALYLCASSWRTRLGTDTQYFGPGTRLTVL.

The gene calls are TRBV7-6 and TRBJ2-5; 7 nucleotides match TRBD1. The V and J ends lost 5 bases and 2 bases, in that order; junction bases with no gene match: 8. CDR1 and CDR2 (germline): SGHVS, FNYEAQ. CDR3 length: 15 amino acids. The CDR3 DNA reads as TGTGCCAGCAGCGCAGGGACAGCTAAACAAGAGACCCAGTACTTC. Translation gives CASSAGTAKQETQYF.

This chain uses TRBV7-9 with TRBJ1-2; D is unclear. The CDR3 has 13 amino acids. Trimming took off 2 bases at V and 8 bases at J, with 12 bases between the two ends. Germline CDR1 SEHNR, CDR2 FQNEAQ (reference sequence). The chain's CDR3 is CASSLLEIGGYTF. Written as DNA, the CDR3 is TGTGCCAGCAGCTTACTGGAAATAGGGGGCTACACCTTC.